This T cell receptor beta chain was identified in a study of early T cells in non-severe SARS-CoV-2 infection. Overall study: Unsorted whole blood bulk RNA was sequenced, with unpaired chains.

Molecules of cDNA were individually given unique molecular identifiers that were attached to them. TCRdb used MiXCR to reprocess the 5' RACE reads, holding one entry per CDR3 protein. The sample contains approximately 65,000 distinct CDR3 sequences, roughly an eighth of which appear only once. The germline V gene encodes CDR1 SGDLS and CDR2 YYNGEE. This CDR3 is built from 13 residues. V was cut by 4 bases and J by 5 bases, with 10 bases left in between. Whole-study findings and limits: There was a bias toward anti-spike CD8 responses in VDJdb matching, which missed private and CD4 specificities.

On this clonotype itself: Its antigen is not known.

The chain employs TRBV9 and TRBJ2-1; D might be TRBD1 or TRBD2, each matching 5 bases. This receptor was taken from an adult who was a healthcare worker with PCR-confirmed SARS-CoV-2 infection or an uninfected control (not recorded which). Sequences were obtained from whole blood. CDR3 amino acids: CASSLGTHNEQFF. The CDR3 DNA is TGTGCCAGCAGCCTGGGGACCCACAATGAGCAGTTCTTC.